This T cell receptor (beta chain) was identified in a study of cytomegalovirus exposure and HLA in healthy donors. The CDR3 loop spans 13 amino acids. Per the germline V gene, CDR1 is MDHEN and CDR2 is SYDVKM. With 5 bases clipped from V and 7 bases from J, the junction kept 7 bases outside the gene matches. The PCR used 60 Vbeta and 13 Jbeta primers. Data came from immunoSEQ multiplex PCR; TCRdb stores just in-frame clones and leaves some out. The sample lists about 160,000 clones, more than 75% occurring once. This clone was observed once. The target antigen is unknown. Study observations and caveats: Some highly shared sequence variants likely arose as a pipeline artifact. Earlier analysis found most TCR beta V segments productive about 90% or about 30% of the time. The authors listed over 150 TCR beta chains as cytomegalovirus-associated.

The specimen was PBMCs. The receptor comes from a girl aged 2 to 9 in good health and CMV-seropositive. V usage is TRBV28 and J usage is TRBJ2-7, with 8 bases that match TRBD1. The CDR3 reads CASSRTRDREQYF. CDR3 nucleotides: TGTGCCAGCAGTCGTACCCGGGACAGGGAGCAGTACTTC.